This T cell receptor beta chain was recovered during a study of blood T cell repertoires in COVID-19. The ends were cut back, 0 bases at V and 1 base at J, with 15 bases in the middle. Germline CDR1 reads GTSNPN; CDR2 reads SVGIG (reference sequence). There are 16 residues in the CDR3. Profiled with immunoSEQ multiplex PCR; TCRdb holds only in-frame clones, not every one. The repertoire holds 100,000 to 150,000 clones, with about nine tenths as singletons. This clone was detected only a few times. The specimen was peripheral blood. The genes are TRBV30 and TRBJ2-5; D perhaps matches TRBD2 (6 bases). This receptor was obtained from a man in his fifties or sixties with active COVID-19. The CDR3 bases are TGTGCCTGGAGTGTACGGAGGGGCCTTATCCAAGAGACCCAGTACTTC. This sequence encodes CAWSVRRGLIQETQYF.